This entry lists 24 T cell receptor beta chains sequenced from one sample in a study of long-term antiretroviral therapy in people with HIV (dated by TCRdb to 2022 to 2024). The immunoSEQ hsTCRB v3.0 assay was used at survey level resolution for TRB variable region sequencing. TCRdb obtained this table from immuneACCESS and retained in-frame rearrangements with V and J assigned. These tables miss some clones; where compared with another copy, unresolved V genes account for less than half of the shortfall, and the remainder is unexplained. This sample lists fewer than 55,000 clones; 90% to 95% were detected once. Of the sample, 2.7% falls within the top ten clones. Source: unsorted PBMCs, taken 3.7 years after starting antiretroviral therapy. Receptors originate from a woman in her forties or fifties with HIV.

The chain carries TRBV5-4 and TRBJ1-1, with 8 bases identical to TRBD1. V shed 4 bases and J 1 base; nucleotides not matched to a gene: 3. This CDR3 is built from 14 residues. Germline-derived CDR1 and CDR2 are SGHNT and YYREEE (reference sequence). The CDR3: CASSGGQGNTEAFF. In nucleotides, the CDR3 is TGTGCCAGCAGCGGTGGACAGGGGAACACTGAAGCTTTCTTT.

Worth noting for this clone: Mismatch with germline at one junction end may stem from a read error. The chain couples TRBV4-2 to TRBJ2-1; D remains ambiguous. CDR1 and CDR2 (germline): LGHNA, YNFKEQ. The CDR3 runs 11 residues. The CDR3 loop reads CASGSPLQSVF. The CDR3 nucleotides read TGTGCCAGCGGCTCCCCTCTCCAGTCGGTCTTC.

The chain carries TRBV11-2 and TRBJ2-7; the match to TRBD1 covers 10 bases. The J segment lost 0 bases and the V segment lost 5 bases, leaving 4 bases of the junction unmatched. The CDR3 covers 15 residues. Germline V gene sequence: CDR1 SGHAT, CDR2 FQNNGV. The CDR3 coding sequence is TGTGCCAGCAGCCTGGGACAGGGGATCTCCTACGAGCAGTACTTC. This sequence encodes CASSLGQGISYEQYF.

The J gene is TRBJ2-2, the V gene TRBV4-1, with 8 bases aligning to TRBD2. V shed 1 base, J shed 6 bases, and the junction held 4 bases outside the gene matches. Per germline, CDR1 MGHRA and CDR2 YSYEKL. The CDR3 totals 15 residues. The chain's CDR3 is CASSQGSGEAGELFF. The CDR3, as DNA: TGCGCCAGCAGCCAAGGTAGCGGGGAGGCCGGGGAGCTGTTTTTT.

The V call is TRBV7-8, the J call TRBJ2-3; no firm D call. The CDR3 covers 14 residues. The V gene's germline CDR1 is SGHVS and CDR2 FQNEAQ. V lost 1 base and J lost 6, with 11 bases in between. In DNA, the CDR3 is TGTGCCAGCAGCTTAGAGTACGGGTCGGATACGCAGTATTTT. This gives the protein CASSLEYGSDTQYF.

The gene calls are TRBV7-9 and TRBJ2-2, with unresolved D. The germline V gene has CDR1 SEHNR and CDR2 FQNEAQ (reference sequence). CDR3 length equals 17 residues. The V end was cut by 6 bases, the J end by 3 bases, with 20 bases between. This CDR3 reads CASSVPSFSVDTGELFF. CDR3 nucleotide sequence: TGTGCCAGCAGTGTCCCCTCTTTTTCGGTTGACACCGGGGAGCTGTTTTTT.

This rearrangement joins TRBV4-2 to TRBJ1-4; the D gene is possibly TRBD1 (6 bases). There are 15 residues in the CDR3. V lost 4 bases and J 1 base, leaving 10 bases between the germline ends. The germline gives CDR1 LGHNA, CDR2 YNFKEQ. As DNA, the CDR3 is TGTGCCAGCAGCCGAGCAGGGGTAACTAATGAAAAACTGTTTTTT. Protein product: CASSRAGVTNEKLFF.

The rearrangement uses TRBV18 and TRBJ2-7, with D possibly being TRBD2 (5 bases). Looked up from germline, CDR1 is KGHSH and CDR2 is LQKENI. This CDR3 is built from 14 residues. V shed 2 bases and J shed 3 bases, with 11 bases lying between them. CDR3 sequence reads: CASSPSPDYYEQYF. DNA of the CDR3: TGTGCCAGCTCACCATCCCCAGACTACTACGAGCAGTACTTC.

The V and J genes are TRBV29-1 and TRBJ1-6, with TRBD1 as a possible D gene (6 bases). Germline V gene data show CDR1 as SQVTM and CDR2 as ANQGSEA. The CDR3 is 12 residues long. V lost 5 bases to trimming and J lost 6 bases, with 8 bases between them. CDR3: CSVRDTNSPLHF. DNA for the CDR3: TGCAGCGTTCGGGACACTAATTCACCCCTCCACTTT.

This chain joins TRBV28 and TRBJ1-2, with D perhaps matching TRBD1 (6 bases). Trimming removed 5 bases at V and 6 bases at J, with 16 bases between. This CDR3 spans 14 amino acids. Germline V gene data show CDR1 as MDHEN and CDR2 as SYDVKM. The CDR3 is CASSTTGTSHGYTF. The CDR3, as DNA: TGTGCCAGCAGTACAACCGGGACATCTCATGGCTACACCTTC.

V gene TRBV2 combines with J gene TRBJ2-7; 10 nucleotides agree with TRBD2. The CDR3 extends over 13 amino acids. The trim removed 6 bases at V and 6 bases at J, leaving 5 bases unmatched. CDR1 is SNHLY, CDR2 FYNNEI, per germline. CDR3 in amino acids: CASSWTSGGEQYF. The CDR3 DNA follows: TGTGCCAGCAGCTGGACTAGCGGCGGCGAGCAGTACTTC.

The chain is built from TRBV20-1 and TRBJ1-2; D gene unclear. The germline V gene has CDR1 DFQATT and CDR2 SNEGSKA (reference sequence). CDR3 length: 11 residues. Trimming left V 3 bases short and J 6 bases short, with 8 bases between. CDR3 nucleotides: TGCAGTGCTAGCTACTGGGATGGCTACACCTTC. Protein product: CSASYWDGYTF.

The chain is built from TRBV10-3 and TRBJ1-1; 8 bases agree with TRBD1. Trimming took 0 bases from V and 6 from J; bases not matched to a gene: 6. The CDR3 is 15 residues long. Germline CDR1 ENHRY, CDR2 SYGVKD. CDR3 sequence reads: CAISESKTGAPEAFF. The CDR3 nucleotides read TGTGCCATCAGTGAGTCTAAGACAGGGGCCCCTGAAGCTTTCTTT.

The chain uses TRBV5-8 and TRBJ1-2; 7 bases line up with TRBD1. After removal of 3 bases from V and 4 bases from J, the junction contained 9 bases not matched to a gene. Germline CDR1 and CDR2: SGHTS and YDEGEE. The CDR3 sequence is 15 residues long. Here the CDR3 DNA reads TGTGCCAGCAGCTCGGTAGACAGGGAGGGCTATGGCTACACCTTC. Translated, it gives CASSSVDREGYGYTF. The variable domain in full, with the rest retrieved from reference TRBV5-8 and TRBJ1-2, is EAGVTQSPTHLIKTRGQQATLRCSPISGHTSVYWYQQALGLGLQFLLWYDEGEERNRGNFPPRFSGRQFPNYSSELNVNALELEDSALYLCASSSVDREGYGYTFGSGTRLTVV.

The chain combines TRBV6-1 with TRBJ2-6; D possibly uses TRBD1 or TRBD2 (5 bases each). This CDR3 has 15 amino acids. Germline CDR1 MNHNS, CDR2 SASEGT. V was trimmed by 4 bases and J by 2 bases, leaving 9 bases between them. The CDR3 coding sequence is TGTGCCAGCAGTGGGCAGGGAGCTGGGGCCAACGTCCTGACTTTC. Translation gives CASSGQGAGANVLTF.

V is TRBV7-8 and J is TRBJ2-1; 13 bases agree with TRBD2. Germline trimming cut 5 bases from V and 3 bases from J; bases unmatched to any gene: 7. There are 17 residues in the CDR3. The germline gives CDR1 SGHVS, CDR2 FQNEAQ. As DNA, the CDR3 is TGTGCCAGCAGCGCTACTAGCGGGGGGGCCTTCTACAATGAGCAGTTCTTC. Its protein is CASSATSGGAFYNEQFF.

This clone was observed a single time. The chain is built from TRBV18 and TRBJ2-4; no clear D gene. With 2 bases removed from V and 5 bases from J, the gap between germline ends came to 4 bases. Germline CDR1 and CDR2: KGHSH and LQKENI. The CDR3 extends over 12 amino acids. The DNA for the CDR3 is TGTGCCAGCTCACCAGGAGAAAACATTCAGTACTTC. It is translated as CASSPGENIQYF.

This clone was counted only a few times. The gene calls are TRBV4-2 and TRBJ2-3, with no clear D. Germline loops: CDR1 LGHNA, CDR2 YNFKEQ. CDR3 size: 14 residues. The V and J ends lost 0 bases and 4 bases respectively, with 8 bases between them. Here the CDR3 reads CASSQDIGPDTQYF. CDR3 in DNA: TGTGCCAGCAGCCAAGACATTGGCCCAGATACGCAGTATTTT.

The gene calls are TRBV6-5 and TRBJ2-7; possible D gene TRBD2, 6 bases. Trimming pared 0 bases from V and 4 bases from J, leaving 10 bases between. This CDR3 contains 14 residues. Per germline, CDR1 MNHEY and CDR2 SVGAGI. CDR3 loop: CASSYSNRGYEQYF. The CDR3 DNA is TGTGCCAGCAGTTACTCGAATCGGGGGTACGAGCAGTACTTC.

The chain has TRBV16 and TRBJ2-7; perhaps D is TRBD1 or TRBD2 (7 bases each). The CDR3 has 14 residues. Germline V lookup: CDR1 KGHSY, CDR2 FQNENV. V lost 0 bases and J lost 7, with 13 bases in between. This CDR3 is CASSQSPGGVEQYF. The CDR3 DNA sequence: TGTGCCAGCAGCCAATCACCAGGGGGGGTGGAGCAGTACTTC. Looking up the rest from reference TRBV16 and TRBJ2-7 gives the full variable domain: GEEVAQTPKHLVRGEGQKAKLYCAPIKGHSYVFWYQQVLKNEFKFLISFQNENVFDETGMPKERFSAKCLPNSPCSLEIQATKLEDSAVYFCASSQSPGGVEQYFGPGTRLTVT.

The chain has TRBV7-9 and TRBJ1-1; weak D call: TRBD1 (5 bases). Trimming cost V 10 bases and J 1 base, with 13 bases left between them. Looked up from germline, CDR1 is SEHNR and CDR2 is FQNEAQ (reference sequence). This CDR3 spans 13 amino acids. The CDR3 loop reads CATNQGPNTEAFF. The CDR3 DNA reads as TGTGCCACCAACCAGGGACCGAACACTGAAGCTTTCTTT. The variable domain in full, completed from reference TRBV7-9 and TRBJ1-1, reads DTGVSQNPRHKITKRGQNVTFRCDPISEHNRLYWYRQTLGQGPEFLTYFQNEAQLEKSRLLSDRFSAERPKGSFSTLEIQRTEQGDSAMYLCATNQGPNTEAFFGQGTRLTVV.

The genes are TRBV2 and TRBJ1-6, with 8 bases lining up with TRBD1. Looked up from germline, CDR1 is SNHLY and CDR2 is FYNNEI. Germline trimming cut 5 bases from V and 3 bases from J; bases unmatched to any gene: 6. CDR3 length: 16 amino acids. The CDR3 DNA sequence: TGTGCCAGCAGTCTACGACAGGGGAACTATAATTCACCCCTCCACTTT. The encoded protein is CASSLRQGNYNSPLHF.

The CDR3 loop reads CASSDFLGPRADTQYF. As DNA, the CDR3 is TGTGCCAGCAGTGATTTTCTAGGCCCTAGGGCGGATACGCAGTATTTT. V usage is TRBV2 and J usage is TRBJ2-3; unclear D gene. Trimming left V 3 bases short and J 6 bases short, with 19 bases between. The CDR3 runs to 16 residues. The germline CDR1 and CDR2 sequences are SNHLY and FYNNEI.

In its sample, this clone was seen once. J is TRBJ2-5 and V is TRBV10-1, with TRBD1 as a possible D gene (5 bases). Trimming pared 4 bases from V and 0 bases from J, leaving 6 bases between. The germline V gene encodes CDR1 WNHNN and CDR2 SYGVQD (reference sequence). This CDR3 is built from 13 residues. The CDR3 bases are TGCGCCAGCAGTGGGACACACCAAGAGACCCAGTACTTC. Its translation is CASSGTHQETQYF.